The entry that follows covers one TCR beta chain sequence. This entry is derived from a study of cytomegalovirus exposure and HLA in healthy donors. A multiplex PCR was run with 60 Vbeta primers and 13 Jbeta primers. Sequenced by immunoSEQ multiplex PCR; TCRdb stores in-frame clones only, minus some. The sample holds under 200,000 clones, around 85% seen once. V was clipped by 0 bases and J by 3 bases, with 14 bases between them. The CDR3 extends over 15 amino acids. Germline-derived CDR1 and CDR2 are GTSNPN and SVGIG (reference sequence). Sequencing used PBMCs. The chain couples TRBV30 to TRBJ1-1, with D unclear. This sequence originates from a man between 18 and 29 years old in good health and CMV-seropositive. CDR3 sequence reads: CAWSVLELADTEAFF. For the CDR3, the DNA is TGTGCCTGGAGTGTACTAGAGTTAGCGGACACTGAAGCTTTCTTT.